Listed here are 14 T cell receptor beta chains from one sample, sequenced in a study of blood T cell repertoires in COVID-19. The protocol was immunoSEQ multiplex PCR, while the TCRdb copy is restricted to in-frame clones and leaves out a portion. The sample lists around 130,000 clones, roughly 84% occurring once. The sequencing input was peripheral blood. Receptors originate from a woman older than 75 with acute or convalescent COVID-19.

This clone has only one observation. The chain links TRBV27 to TRBJ1-6, with D perhaps matching TRBD1 (6 bases). The ends were cut back, 5 bases at V and 6 bases at J, with 14 bases in the middle. This CDR3 has 15 amino acids. Germline values: CDR1 MNHEY, CDR2 SMNVEV (reference sequence). Here the CDR3 DNA reads TGTGCCAGCAGTCCCGAACGGACAGCTAATTCACCCCTCCACTTT. Translated: CASSPERTANSPLHF.

The chain carries TRBV11-2 and TRBJ1-4; TRBD1 matches 7 bases. The CDR3 contains 14 residues. CDR1 and CDR2 (germline): SGHAT, FQNNGV. The V and J ends lost 5 bases and 12 bases, in that order; junction bases with no gene match: 12. The CDR3 DNA reads TGTGCCAGCAGCCGCATGGGACAGAGCGAACAACTGTTTTTT. It specifies CASSRMGQSEQLFF.

This clone occurred a few times. V is TRBV6-5 and J is TRBJ1-2, with D possibly matching TRBD1 (5 bases). The CDR3 is made up of 15 amino acids. Per the germline V gene, CDR1 is MNHEY and CDR2 is SVGAGI. Trimming left V 2 bases short and J 5 bases short, with 15 bases between. Here the CDR3 DNA reads TGTGCCAGCAGTTACATACAGGCGGGGTGGTATGGCTACACCTTC. Encoded protein: CASSYIQAGWYGYTF.

The chain has TRBV7-2 and TRBJ2-3; a weak D match, TRBD1 (5 bases). The CDR3 loop spans 15 amino acids. CDR1 and CDR2 (germline): SGHTA, FQGNSA. Trimming took 6 bases from V and 2 from J, leaving 15 bases between them. CDR3 nucleotide sequence: TGTGCCAGCAGTTCAGGGCCCAGAGCCACAGATACGCAGTATTTT. Its protein is CASSSGPRATDTQYF.

CDR3 bases: TGTGCCAGCAGCCAAGATTGGGCAGGGGAATATAATTCACCCCTCCACTTT. It codes for CASSQDWAGEYNSPLHF. V is TRBV4-2 and J is TRBJ1-6; a possible D gene is TRBD1 (6 bases). Germline lookup yields CDR1 LGHNA and CDR2 YNFKEQ. The CDR3 totals 17 residues. V lost 0 bases, J lost 4 bases, and 13 bases lay in between.

This chain uses TRBV25-1 with TRBJ2-3; no definite D call. CDR3 size: 14 residues. The V and J ends lost 6 bases and 5 bases respectively, with 15 bases between them. Germline loops: CDR1 MGHDK, CDR2 SYGVNS. The CDR3 sequence: CASSLEYPQDTQYF. Here the CDR3 DNA reads TGTGCCAGCAGCTTAGAGTATCCGCAAGATACGCAGTATTTT.

This clone was seen once. The chain joins TRBV12-5 to TRBJ2-3; TRBD2 is a possible D gene (6 bases). This CDR3 has 14 amino acids. CDR1 and CDR2 (germline): LGHNT, FRNRAP. V was trimmed by 3 bases and J by 8 bases, leaving 15 bases between them. CDR3 loop: CASGLDTSWGTQYF. CDR3 bases: TGTGCTAGTGGTTTAGATACTAGCTGGGGTACGCAGTATTTT.

The chain is built from TRBV5-1 and TRBJ2-5; TRBD1 is a possible D gene (5 bases). This CDR3 contains 14 residues. V lost 0 bases and J 5 bases, leaving 11 bases between the germline ends. Germline loops: CDR1 SGHRS, CDR2 YFSETQ. DNA of the CDR3: TGCGCCAGCAGCTTGGACTGGGGCCGGGAGACCCAGTACTTC. Translated: CASSLDWGRETQYF.

The rearrangement uses TRBV7-9 and TRBJ1-2, with 8 bases lining up with TRBD1. Germline V gene lookup returns CDR1 SEHNR and CDR2 FQNEAQ (reference sequence). This CDR3 spans 14 amino acids. J was trimmed by 10 bases and V by 7 bases; bases with no gene match: 14. CDR3 residues: CASIRTGQGGIYTF. As DNA, the CDR3 is TGTGCCAGCATCCGAACTGGACAGGGCGGTATCTACACCTTC.

The J gene is TRBJ2-2, the V gene TRBV5-5, with TRBD2 identical over 11 bases. This CDR3 comprises 16 residues. CDR1 SGHKS and CDR2 YYEKEE come from the germline V gene (reference sequence). J gave up 4 bases and V 4 bases, and 6 bases lay outside the gene matches. The CDR3 protein is CASSTASGRSTGELFF. The CDR3 DNA sequence: TGTGCCAGCAGCACCGCTAGCGGGAGGAGCACCGGGGAGCTGTTTTTT.

This rearrangement joins TRBV9 to TRBJ2-3; TRBD1 might be the D (5 bases). V was cut by 0 bases and J by 2 bases, with 10 bases left in between. The CDR3 has 15 amino acids. Germline CDR1 reads SGDLS; CDR2 reads YYNGEE. The CDR3 region is CASSVARGLTDTQYF. CDR3 DNA: TGTGCCAGCAGCGTAGCAAGGGGTCTCACAGATACGCAGTATTTT.

V is TRBV18 and J is TRBJ2-5; D possibly corresponds to TRBD2 (5 bases). Germline CDR1 KGHSH, CDR2 LQKENI. The CDR3 has 13 amino acids. V shed 4 bases and J shed 5 bases, with 11 bases lying between them. The CDR3 DNA reads TGTGCCAGCTCACTAAGTCGAGGGGAGACCCAGTACTTC. Translation: CASSLSRGETQYF.

V is TRBV7-2 and J is TRBJ2-1, with TRBD2 matching 10 bases. Germline V gene sequence: CDR1 SGHTA, CDR2 FQGNSA. V gave up 1 base and J gave up 7 bases; unmatched junction bases: 4. The CDR3 extends over 15 amino acids. CDR3 sequence: CASSLGAGGRNEQFF. The CDR3, as DNA: TGTGCCAGCAGCTTAGGAGCGGGAGGGAGAAATGAGCAGTTCTTC.

In its sample, this clone was seen once. The genes are TRBV25-1 and TRBJ2-7; 7 nucleotides match TRBD1. The germline V gene has CDR1 MGHDK and CDR2 SYGVNS. Trimming at V came to 6 bases and at J to 1 base, leaving 3 bases not matched to a gene. This CDR3 spans 13 amino acids. DNA for the CDR3: TGTGCCAGCAGGGGGACAGTGTCCTACGAGCAGTACTTC. Translated, it gives CASRGTVSYEQYF.